This TCR beta chain was sequenced for a study of neurological immune-mediated disorders. Study-wide results and limits: TCR clonal expansion peaked in HTLV-1-associated myelopathy patients and was lowest in multiple sclerosis patients.

This clonotype was found a few times. Its antigen remains unidentified. Time point in this sample: longitudinal time-point 3. This CDR3 spans 15 amino acids. Trimming shortened V by 0 bases and J by 0 bases, and 8 bases separated the two germline ends. Germline lookup yields CDR1 SGHRS and CDR2 YFSETQ. From 15-18 subjects, each sequencing run yielded over 170 million TCR-beta sequences. One entry per CDR3 protein results from TCRdb running MiXCR on the 5' RACE reads. The sample consists of about 45,000 distinct CDR3 sequences, 13% of them appearing once. This receptor was taken from a man younger than 45 in good health. The J gene is TRBJ2-3, the V gene TRBV5-1; D is unresolved. Sequences were obtained from PBMCs. The CDR3, as DNA: TGCGCCAGCAGCTTGGACGTTCCTAGCACAGATACGCAGTATTTT. This encodes CASSLDVPSTDTQYF.